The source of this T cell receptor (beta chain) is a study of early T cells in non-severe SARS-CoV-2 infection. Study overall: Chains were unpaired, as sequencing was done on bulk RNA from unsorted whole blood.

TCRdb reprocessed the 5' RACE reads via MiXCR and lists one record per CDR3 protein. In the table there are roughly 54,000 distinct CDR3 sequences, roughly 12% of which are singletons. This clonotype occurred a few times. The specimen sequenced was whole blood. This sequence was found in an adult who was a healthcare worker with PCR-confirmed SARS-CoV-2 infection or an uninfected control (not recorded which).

Here the CDR3 reads CASSSTGINEKLFF. DNA for the CDR3: TGCGCCAGCAGTTCGACAGGGATAAATGAAAAACTGTTTTTT. The chain carries TRBV10-2 and TRBJ1-4; 7 nucleotides line up with TRBD1. Germline CDR1 WSHSY, CDR2 SAAADI. The CDR3 is 14 amino acids. V shed 5 bases, J shed 5 bases, and the junction held 5 bases outside the gene matches.